The T cell receptor beta chain described here comes from a study of blood T cell repertoires in COVID-19. Across the study: Samples came from the United States, Italy and Spain, spanning acute and convalescent COVID-19. Sample material is recorded as cDNA or gDNA derived from T cells, B-cell-depleted T cells, or PBMCs.

Methods used by the authors: Scientists estimated how many nucleated cells there were by amplifying reference gene primers. Assay used: immunoSEQ multiplex PCR; TCRdb lists only in-frame clones, some missing. The V and J calls and clone size are taken from that table; D and trimming were inferred from the DNA. The table includes 500,000 to 600,000 clones, less than 90% detected once. The CDR3 consists of 17 residues. Germline V gives CDR1 LNHDA, CDR2 SQIVND (reference sequence). A Seattle source enrolled patients during active infection and followed them longitudinally. The chain is built from TRBV19 and TRBJ1-4; 7 bases are shared with TRBD1. The sequenced sample consisted of peripheral blood. This TCR derives from a woman in her fifties or sixties with COVID-19, enrolled during active disease. The CDR3 spells CASVPSGGIEANEKLFF. DNA of the CDR3: TGTGCTTCCGTTCCCTCAGGGGGAATAGAGGCTAATGAAAAACTGTTTTTT.